This is a list of T cell receptor beta chains from one sample in a study of shared clonotypes between healthy human individuals. Profiled with immunoSEQ multiplex PCR; TCRdb holds only in-frame clones, not every one. The table has over a million clones, 65% to 75% seen once. Sequencing used memory CD4+ T cells sorted from blood. The receptors were sampled from a man between 18 and 29 years old in good health. The CDR3 runs from the conserved cysteine through the conserved F or W. Fields, in order: V gene, D gene, clone size, J gene, CDR3 protein, CDR3 DNA. The D gene is left open where the match is weak. Clone sizes are given selectively: once, few, many, or a class where the clone is expanded.

V gene: TRBV30; D gene: -; clone size: few; J gene: TRBJ2-6; CDR3 protein: CAWSRVPNVLTF; CDR3 DNA: TGTGCCTGGAGTAGGGTGCCCAACGTCCTGACTTTC
V gene: TRBV7-2; D gene: TRBD2; clone size: -; J gene: TRBJ2-5; CDR3 protein: CASSTQLAGASETQYF; CDR3 DNA: TGTGCCAGCAGCACACAACTAGCGGGGGCTAGCGAGACCCAGTACTTC
V gene: TRBV7-9; D gene: -; clone size: many; J gene: TRBJ2-3; CDR3 protein: CASSFGGLLPTDTQYF; CDR3 DNA: TGTGCCAGCAGCTTTGGGGGGCTATTGCCCACAGATACGCAGTATTTT
V gene: TRBV2; D gene: -; clone size: -; J gene: TRBJ1-5; CDR3 protein: CASSPGPFADQPQHF; CDR3 DNA: TGTGCCAGCAGTCCAGGCCCATTTGCGGATCAGCCCCAGCATTTT
V gene: TRBV19; D gene: TRBD1; clone size: -; J gene: TRBJ2-3; CDR3 protein: CASSPQDRAYTDTQYF; CDR3 DNA: TGTGCCAGTAGTCCGCAGGACAGGGCCTACACAGATACGCAGTATTTT
V gene: TRBV6-1; D gene: -; clone size: -; J gene: TRBJ2-7; CDR3 protein: CASRVHDLSHEQYF; CDR3 DNA: TGTGCCAGCAGAGTACATGATCTATCCCACGAGCAGTACTTC
V gene: TRBV11-2; D gene: TRBD1; clone size: -; J gene: TRBJ1-3; CDR3 protein: CASSTRQGGGNTIYF; CDR3 DNA: TGTGCCAGCAGCACCCGACAGGGAGGTGGAAACACCATATATTTT
V gene: TRBV11-2; D gene: -; clone size: -; J gene: TRBJ2-5; CDR3 protein: CASSLGVSGDVGETQYF; CDR3 DNA: TGTGCCAGCAGCTTAGGTGTCTCCGGGGATGTAGGAGAGACCCAGTACTTC
V gene: TRBV2; D gene: -; clone size: -; J gene: TRBJ1-5; CDR3 protein: CASNREGDQPQHF; CDR3 DNA: TGTGCCAGCAACCGGGAAGGGGATCAGCCCCAGCATTTT
V gene: TRBV2; D gene: TRBD1; clone size: -; J gene: TRBJ1-5; CDR3 protein: CASSETGGQPQHF; CDR3 DNA: TGTGCCAGCAGTGAGACAGGGGGTCAGCCCCAGCATTTT
V gene: TRBV18; D gene: -; clone size: -; J gene: TRBJ2-2; CDR3 protein: CASSVGAPTGELFF; CDR3 DNA: TGTGCCAGCTCAGTGGGGGCCCCCACCGGGGAGCTGTTTTTT
V gene: TRBV6-4; D gene: -; clone size: -; J gene: TRBJ2-2; CDR3 protein: CASSLVAPSGELFF; CDR3 DNA: TGTGCCAGCAGCCTCGTAGCCCCGAGCGGGGAGCTGTTTTTT
V gene: TRBV19; D gene: -; clone size: -; J gene: TRBJ1-2; CDR3 protein: CASTPAADYGYTF; CDR3 DNA: TGTGCCAGTACCCCCGCGGCAGACTATGGCTACACCTTC
V gene: TRBV7-2; D gene: -; clone size: -; J gene: TRBJ2-5; CDR3 protein: CASSGQIQETQYF; CDR3 DNA: TGTGCCAGCAGCGGACAGATCCAAGAGACCCAGTACTTC
V gene: TRBV7-6; D gene: -; clone size: -; J gene: TRBJ1-2; CDR3 protein: CASSLDTIYGYTF; CDR3 DNA: TGTGCCAGCAGCTTGGACACCATTTATGGCTACACCTTC
V gene: TRBV7-8; D gene: -; clone size: -; J gene: TRBJ2-5; CDR3 protein: CASSLAGAGETQYF; CDR3 DNA: TGTGCCAGCAGCTTAGCGGGAGCGGGAGAGACCCAGTACTTC
V gene: TRBV20-1; D gene: -; clone size: -; J gene: TRBJ2-7; CDR3 protein: CSASLGGEQYF; CDR3 DNA: TGCAGTGCTAGCCTAGGAGGAGAGCAGTACTTC
V gene: TRBV28; D gene: TRBD2; clone size: -; J gene: TRBJ2-5; CDR3 protein: CAAQRGSQETQYF; CDR3 DNA: TGTGCCGCCCAGCGGGGGAGCCAAGAGACCCAGTACTTC
V gene: TRBV7-5; D gene: -; clone size: -; J gene: TRBJ2-3; CDR3 protein: CARSLAASGTGRTDTQYF; CDR3 DNA: TGTGCCAGAAGCTTAGCGGCATCCGGGACAGGGCGCACAGATACGCAGTATTTT
V gene: TRBV7-9; D gene: TRBD1; clone size: few; J gene: TRBJ1-4; CDR3 protein: CASSWDSFNEKLFF; CDR3 DNA: TGTGCCAGCAGCTGGGACAGCTTTAATGAAAAACTGTTTTTT
V gene: TRBV9; D gene: TRBD2; clone size: -; J gene: TRBJ2-3; CDR3 protein: CASSPSGLAGAGTDTQYF; CDR3 DNA: TGTGCCAGCAGCCCTTCGGGACTAGCGGGGGCCGGGACAGATACGCAGTATTTT
V gene: TRBV7-2; D gene: -; clone size: -; J gene: TRBJ1-2; CDR3 protein: CASSFGYGGGYTF; CDR3 DNA: TGTGCCAGCAGCTTTGGATACGGGGGTGGCTACACCTTC
V gene: TRBV30; D gene: TRBD1; clone size: -; J gene: TRBJ1-5; CDR3 protein: CAWSVGGTGQQPQHF; CDR3 DNA: TGTGCCTGGAGTGTAGGAGGGACAGGGCAGCAGCCCCAGCATTTT
V gene: TRBV2; D gene: TRBD2; clone size: -; J gene: TRBJ2-5; CDR3 protein: CASSEASGVETQYF; CDR3 DNA: TGTGCCAGCAGTGAAGCTAGCGGGGTAGAGACCCAGTACTTC
V gene: TRBV19; D gene: TRBD2; clone size: -; J gene: TRBJ2-7; CDR3 protein: CASSIHSGGVYEQYF; CDR3 DNA: TGTGCCAGTAGTATACATAGCGGGGGCGTCTACGAGCAGTACTTC
V gene: TRBV18; D gene: -; clone size: -; J gene: TRBJ2-7; CDR3 protein: CASSDSAAYEQYF; CDR3 DNA: TGTGCCAGCTCGGATTCCGCCGCCTACGAGCAGTACTTC
V gene: TRBV11-2; D gene: -; clone size: -; J gene: TRBJ2-2; CDR3 protein: CASSLGVILAGRDTGELFF; CDR3 DNA: TGTGCCAGCAGCTTGGGTGTCATTCTTGCGGGGCGTGACACCGGGGAGCTGTTTTTT
V gene: TRBV23-1; D gene: -; clone size: -; J gene: TRBJ1-1; CDR3 protein: CASSPGRGYTEAFF; CDR3 DNA: TGCGCCAGCAGTCCTGGGAGGGGGTACACTGAAGCTTTCTTT
V gene: TRBV6-6; D gene: TRBD1; clone size: -; J gene: TRBJ1-5; CDR3 protein: CASSLQGAVQPQHF; CDR3 DNA: TGTGCCAGCAGTTTACAGGGGGCTGTTCAGCCCCAGCATTTT
V gene: TRBV5-1; D gene: TRBD2; clone size: -; J gene: TRBJ2-5; CDR3 protein: CASSPSGAQETQYF; CDR3 DNA: TGCGCCAGCAGCCCTAGCGGGGCTCAAGAGACCCAGTACTTC
V gene: TRBV5-1; D gene: -; clone size: once; J gene: TRBJ2-5; CDR3 protein: CASSLQGIQETQYF; CDR3 DNA: TGCGCCAGCAGCTTACAGGGAATCCAAGAGACCCAGTACTTC
V gene: TRBV27; D gene: -; clone size: -; J gene: TRBJ2-7; CDR3 protein: CASSLSSGASTYEQYF; CDR3 DNA: TGTGCCAGCAGTTTAAGTTCAGGGGCCTCCACCTACGAGCAGTACTTC
V gene: TRBV27; D gene: -; clone size: many; J gene: TRBJ2-7; CDR3 protein: CASSPAGATYEQYF; CDR3 DNA: TGTGCCAGCAGCCCCGCGGGGGCTACCTACGAGCAGTACTTC
V gene: TRBV19; D gene: TRBD1; clone size: few; J gene: TRBJ1-1; CDR3 protein: CASSRPGQGNTEAFF; CDR3 DNA: TGTGCCAGTAGCCGCCCGGGACAGGGGAACACTGAAGCTTTCTTT
V gene: TRBV6-1; D gene: TRBD2; clone size: once; J gene: TRBJ2-7; CDR3 protein: CASSEFSSGRTYEQYF; CDR3 DNA: TGTGCCAGCAGTGAATTCAGTAGCGGGAGGACTTACGAGCAGTACTTC
V gene: TRBV11-2; D gene: -; clone size: many; J gene: TRBJ1-4; CDR3 protein: CASSLDDKLFF; CDR3 DNA: TGTGCCAGCAGCTTAGACGACAAACTGTTTTTT
V gene: TRBV4-1; D gene: -; clone size: -; J gene: TRBJ1-5; CDR3 protein: CASSQDGQLNQPQHF; CDR3 DNA: TGCGCCAGCAGCCAAGATGGACAGCTCAATCAGCCCCAGCATTTT
V gene: TRBV6-6; D gene: TRBD2; clone size: -; J gene: TRBJ2-5; CDR3 protein: CASSLGSGRDQETQYF; CDR3 DNA: TGTGCCAGCAGTCTCGGTAGCGGGAGGGATCAAGAGACCCAGTACTTC
V gene: TRBV28; D gene: -; clone size: -; J gene: TRBJ2-1; CDR3 protein: CASSLRLGGPSHNEQFF; CDR3 DNA: TGTGCCAGCAGTTTGAGGTTGGGGGGCCCCTCTCACAATGAGCAGTTCTTC
V gene: TRBV10-1; D gene: -; clone size: many; J gene: TRBJ1-2; CDR3 protein: CASSVSGGDFGYTF; CDR3 DNA: TGCGCCAGCAGTGTATCGGGGGGGGACTTCGGCTACACCTTC
V gene: TRBV19; D gene: -; clone size: -; J gene: TRBJ2-1; CDR3 protein: CASSITSSYNEQFF; CDR3 DNA: TGTGCCAGTAGTATAACCAGCTCCTACAATGAGCAGTTCTTC
V gene: TRBV19; D gene: TRBD1; clone size: -; J gene: TRBJ1-5; CDR3 protein: CASSTTSTGGYTQPQHF; CDR3 DNA: TGTGCCAGTAGTACCACTTCGACAGGGGGCTACACTCAGCCCCAGCATTTT
V gene: TRBV27; D gene: -; clone size: once; J gene: TRBJ1-5; CDR3 protein: CASMRSANSNQPQHF; CDR3 DNA: TGTGCCAGCATGAGAAGCGCCAATAGCAATCAGCCCCAGCATTTT
V gene: TRBV10-3; D gene: TRBD1; clone size: few; J gene: TRBJ1-1; CDR3 protein: CAISETGGWNTEAFF; CDR3 DNA: TGTGCCATCAGTGAGACAGGGGGGTGGAACACTGAAGCTTTCTTT
V gene: TRBV7-2; D gene: TRBD2; clone size: -; J gene: TRBJ2-7; CDR3 protein: CASSIRGTSGSPNEQYF; CDR3 DNA: TGTGCCAGCAGCATCCGAGGGACTAGCGGGAGTCCCAACGAGCAGTACTTC